This T cell receptor (beta chain) originates from a study of OX40 agonist ivuxolimab in advanced cancers. General observations from the study: Among the lowest peripheral clonal expansion occurred in 0.1-3.0 mg/kg partial responders. At doses 0.1 to 3.0 mg/kg, CD4+ and CD8+ clones expanded.

V was clipped by 7 bases and J by 4 bases; unmatched bases: 7. The germline V gene has CDR1 MNHEY and CDR2 SMNVEV (reference sequence). This CDR3 is 15 amino acids long. A word on this clone: Its antigen remains unidentified.

The assay was immunoSEQ multiplex PCR, and TCRdb's table has in-frame clones only and misses some. The table includes about 43,000 clones, around 86% detected once. The source was CD4+ or CD8+ T cells sorted from blood, collected in a trial of the OX40 agonist ivuxolimab. The receptor was derived from an adult with an advanced solid tumor such as melanoma, head and neck, liver or kidney cancer. The rearrangement joins TRBV27 to TRBJ2-3; TRBD2 matches 11 bases. In DNA form, the CDR3 reads TGTGCCAGCACCCTAGCGGGGGGTTTGGCAGATACGCAGTATTTT. This sequence encodes CASTLAGGLADTQYF.